These 22 T cell receptor beta chains share one sample of origin, sequenced in a study of blood T cells in healthy people across ages (dated by TCRdb to 2014 to 2015). Libraries came from 5' RACE. The sequencer listed for this sample is Illumina HiSeq 2500. The second PCR ran for roughly 7 to 12 cycles and used a J-beta primer mix along with a sample-barcoded 5' primer. The public reads were reanalyzed by TCRdb: fastp trimming at Q25, MiXCR alignment, in-frame beta chains only. Each record represents a unique CDR3 protein, reported with the most common genes and DNA among its rows. Across this sample there are approximately 680,000 distinct CDR3 sequences, with about 32% seen only once. Together, the top ten hold 15% of the sample. The sample was blood. These receptors all stem from a woman aged 80 or older in good health. Donor details come from another sample of the same person, matched by shared clones.

This clonotype showed up just a few times. The genes are TRBV6-6 and TRBJ1-6, with D possibly TRBD1 on 6 matching bases. Trimming shortened V by 0 bases and J by 8 bases, and 14 bases separated the two germline ends. Germline CDR1 reads MNHNY; CDR2 reads SVGAGI (reference sequence). CDR3 length: 16 amino acids. The CDR3 reads CASSYSSRGWDSPLHF. CDR3 sequence (DNA): TGTGCCAGCAGTTACTCCTCCAGGGGATGGGATTCACCCCTCCACTTT.

This clonotype has at least ten counts. The V call is TRBV4-2, the J call TRBJ2-5, with TRBD2 matching 11 bases. With V trimmed by 4 bases and J by 2 bases, 9 bases remained unmatched. This CDR3 comprises 17 residues. Germline V gene lookup returns CDR1 LGHNA and CDR2 YNFKEQ. The CDR3 loop reads CASSPRGLAGGQETQYF. As DNA, the CDR3 is TGTGCCAGCAGCCCCCGTGGGTTAGCGGGGGGGCAAGAGACCCAGTACTTC.

This clonotype was seen a few times. The V and J genes are TRBV2 and TRBJ1-2; D gene ambiguous. Germline values: CDR1 SNHLY, CDR2 FYNNEI. Trimming removed 6 bases from V and 4 bases from J, with 9 bases in between. The CDR3 totals 12 residues. The CDR3 here is CASSPRPYGYTF. The DNA for the CDR3 is TGTGCCAGCAGCCCAAGACCCTATGGCTACACCTTC.

Notes on this clonotype: The germline gene is not matched at one end of the junction; a read error may be the cause. The chain has TRBV11-3 and TRBJ1-2; tentatively, D is TRBD1 (6 bases). Germline V lookup: CDR1 SGHNT, CDR2 YENEEA. The CDR3 runs to 12 residues. This CDR3 is CASSAGRGGFTF. The DNA of the CDR3 is TGTGCCAGCAGCGCAGGCCGGGGGGGCTTCACCTTC.

This clonotype was observed many times. The rearrangement links TRBV7-2 to TRBJ2-7; TRBD2 matches at 13 bases. Germline CDR1 is SGHTA and CDR2 is FQGNSA. Trimming took 5 bases from V and 3 from J; bases not matched to a gene: 4. This CDR3 spans 15 amino acids. The CDR3 DNA sequence: TGTGCCAGCAGCCCAGGACTAGCGGGGGTCTACGAGCAGTACTTC. It translates to CASSPGLAGVYEQYF.

As concerns this clonotype: A read error is possible here, since a much larger clone lies one base away. This chain connects TRBV13 to TRBJ2-7; TRBD2 matches at 11 bases. The CDR3 extends over 15 amino acids. Germline CDR1 is PRHDT and CDR2 is FYEKMQ (reference sequence). In DNA, the CDR3 is TGTGCCAACAGCCTGAGGACTAGCGGGCACTACGAGCAGTACTTC. Translating it yields CANSLRTSGHYEQYF.

This clonotype was counted only a few times. The chain combines TRBV20-1 with TRBJ2-7; 13 bases are shared with TRBD2. V shed 6 bases, J shed 6 bases, and the junction held 11 bases outside the gene matches. Looked up from germline, CDR1 is DFQATT and CDR2 is SNEGSKA (reference sequence). The CDR3 is made up of 15 amino acids. DNA for the CDR3: TGCAGTGCATACGGACTAGCGGGAGCAGGGGGCGAGCAGTACTTC. It is translated as CSAYGLAGAGGEQYF.

At least ten counts were recorded for this clonotype. The gene calls are TRBV20-1 and TRBJ2-3; D tentatively reads TRBD1 or TRBD2 (5 bases each). The germline gives CDR1 DFQATT, CDR2 SNEGSKA (reference sequence). This CDR3 comprises 14 residues. The V and J ends lost 1 base and 4 bases respectively, with 12 bases between them. As DNA, the CDR3 is TGCAGTGCTAGAGGCTTACTGGGGGCAGATACGCAGTATTTT. Its protein is CSARGLLGADTQYF.

This clonotype was counted ten times or more. V usage is TRBV6-1 and J usage is TRBJ2-7; 9 nucleotides match TRBD1. Germline V gene sequence: CDR1 MNHNS, CDR2 SASEGT. Trimming at V came to 11 bases and at J to 4 bases, leaving 9 bases not matched to a gene. The CDR3 runs to 13 residues. CDR3 loop: CAAIVTGGYEQYF. CDR3 DNA sequence: TGTGCCGCAATAGTGACAGGGGGTTACGAGCAGTACTTC.

The chain employs TRBV3-1 and TRBJ2-5, with D unclear. The CDR3 length is 17 residues. V lost 0 bases to trimming and J lost 1 base, with 15 bases between them. Germline V gene sequence: CDR1 LGHDT, CDR2 YNNKEL (reference sequence). CDR3 amino acids: CASSQDLGFEIQETQYF. CDR3 DNA: TGTGCCAGCAGCCAAGATTTGGGTTTCGAGATCCAAGAGACCCAGTACTTC.

This clonotype occurred once. This chain uses TRBV6-5 with TRBJ2-7, with 8 nucleotides matching TRBD1. Trimming took 6 bases from V and 11 from J; bases not matched to a gene: 6. From germline, CDR1 is MNHEY and CDR2 SVGAGI. The CDR3 sequence is 11 residues long. This CDR3 is CASSRGQGKYF. The CDR3 DNA follows: TGTGCCAGCAGCCGAGGACAGGGCAAGTACTTC.

This clonotype was detected a few times. The rearrangement joins TRBV2 to TRBJ1-5, with 7 bases aligning to TRBD1. J was trimmed by 9 bases and V by 1 base; bases with no gene match: 6. This CDR3 spans 14 amino acids. Germline lookup yields CDR1 SNHLY and CDR2 FYNNEI. CDR3 DNA sequence: TGTGCCAGCAGTGAAGAGGGGGCCTTCGGGCCCCAGCATTTT. This codes for CASSEEGAFGPQHF.

This clonotype has a count of ten or more. The V gene is TRBV5-6, the J gene TRBJ1-2, with 7 bases that match TRBD1. Germline assignment: CDR1 SGHDT and CDR2 YYEEEE. CDR3 length equals 14 residues. Trimming removed 1 base from V and 5 bases from J; junction bases left unmatched: 5. CDR3 protein: CASSLSGQSYGYTF. Written as DNA, the CDR3 is TGTGCCAGCAGCTTGTCGGGACAGTCATATGGCTACACCTTC.

The CDR3 loop is CASGTPTSNSPLHF. CDR3 bases: TGTGCCAGCGGGACTCCAACCTCCAATTCACCCCTCCACTTT. The rearrangement links TRBV2 to TRBJ1-6; tentative D call: TRBD1 (5 bases). The ends were cut back, 8 bases at V and 7 bases at J, with 15 bases in the middle. The CDR3 runs 14 residues. Germline CDR1 and CDR2: SNHLY and FYNNEI.

CDR3 bases: TGTGCCAGCAGTCCCCTTTACCGGGGGGAGACCCAGTACTTC. This gives the protein CASSPLYRGETQYF. This chain links TRBV6-1 with TRBJ2-5, with a possible D match to TRBD2 (6 bases). This CDR3 comprises 14 residues. The germline V and J ends were trimmed by 5 bases and 5 bases, with 15 bases remaining between them. Germline V CDR1 and CDR2: MNHNS, SASEGT.

This clonotype was counted ten times or more. The chain has TRBV7-3 and TRBJ1-1; D gene ambiguous. CDR3 size: 13 residues. The V gene lost 2 bases and the J gene lost 1 base, with 5 bases spanning the gap. Germline CDR1 and CDR2: SGHTA and FQGTGA. The CDR3 protein is CASSLEGNTEAFF. CDR3 coding DNA: TGTGCCAGCAGCTTAGAGGGGAACACTGAAGCTTTCTTT.

In its sample, this clonotype was seen many times. The chain links TRBV9 to TRBJ2-5; D is perhaps TRBD2 (6 bases). V was pared by 4 bases and J by 4 bases, with 17 bases between. Germline V CDR1 and CDR2: SGDLS, YYNGEE. This CDR3 is 15 amino acids long. The CDR3 sequence: CASSPEGLRGETQYF. CDR3 DNA: TGTGCCAGCAGCCCAGAGGGACTGCGTGGAGAGACCCAGTACTTC.

This clonotype was detected a few times. A much larger clonotype is one base distant, so this may be a read error. This chain connects TRBV4-1 to TRBJ1-2; the D is unclear. Germline assignment: CDR1 MGHRA and CDR2 YSYEKL. V dropped 6 bases and J dropped 8 bases, with 16 bases sitting between them. The CDR3 spans 13 residues. Here the CDR3 reads CASRQTGLRGYTF. In DNA, the CDR3 is TGCGCCAGCAGGCAAACGGGCTTGAGGGGCTACACCTTC.

This clonotype occurred many times. V is TRBV18 and J is TRBJ1-1; D is uncertain. The V end lost 3 bases, the J end lost 0 bases, and 5 bases lay between the germline ends. The germline V gene encodes CDR1 KGHSH and CDR2 LQKENI. This CDR3 spans 13 amino acids. The DNA of the CDR3 is TGTGCCAGCTCACCCAAGATGAACACTGAAGCTTTCTTT. Protein sequence: CASSPKMNTEAFF.

This chain connects TRBV19 to TRBJ2-5, with TRBD1 matching over 9 bases. Looked up from germline, CDR1 is LNHDA and CDR2 is SQIVND (reference sequence). Trimming cost V 5 bases and J 1 base; bases outside gene matches: 5. The CDR3 extends over 15 amino acids. The CDR3 loop is CASSSDRGSQETQYF. The CDR3 bases are TGTGCCAGTAGTTCGGACAGGGGATCCCAAGAGACCCAGTACTTC.

This clonotype was found many times. The chain has TRBV7-9 and TRBJ2-1; D is uncertain. The CDR3 is made up of 16 amino acids. The germline V and J ends were trimmed by 4 bases and 6 bases, with 19 bases remaining between them. Germline V gene sequence: CDR1 SEHNR, CDR2 FQNEAQ (reference sequence). CDR3: CASSSAFDPQGNEQFF. The DNA for the CDR3 is TGTGCCAGCAGCTCCGCTTTTGACCCGCAAGGCAATGAGCAGTTCTTC.

This clonotype was recorded at least ten times. The chain couples TRBV6-2 or TRBV6-3 to TRBJ2-1; no definite D call. Looked up from germline, CDR1 is MNHEY and CDR2 is SVGEGT. V was pared by 6 bases and J by 3 bases, with 6 bases between. This CDR3 region has 12 residues. DNA of the CDR3: TGTGCCAGCAGGGAGCTCTACAATGAGCAGTTCTTC. It specifies CASRELYNEQFF.